This T cell receptor beta chain was recovered during a study of blood T cells in healthy people across ages. Study findings and constraints: It was held that diversity estimates obtained from one million T cells represented underestimates.

This CDR3 region has 11 residues. CDR1 is SNHLY, CDR2 FYNNEI, per germline. V was shortened by 7 bases and J by 5 bases, with 8 bases between the two germline ends. A second PCR, run for about 7 to 11 cycles, used a sample-barcoded 5' primer plus a J-beta primer mix. Through a template-switch adaptor with 12 random nucleotides, each cDNA molecule received a tag. TCRdb processed the 5' RACE reads anew with MiXCR; each CDR3 protein has one entry. The profile shows approximately 770,000 distinct CDR3 sequences, roughly 64% of them singletons. Every sample had a minimum of 6 million PBMCs isolated. Per individual sample, total RNA of at least 5.5 micrograms was extracted. This clonotype appeared a few times. What it binds is not known.

The J gene is TRBJ2-5, the V gene TRBV2; D unresolved. The clonotype originates from a man aged 25-45 years in good health. The specimen was blood. In DNA form, the CDR3 reads TGTGCCAGCACCGAAGGGGAGACCCAGTACTTC. Its protein product is CASTEGETQYF.